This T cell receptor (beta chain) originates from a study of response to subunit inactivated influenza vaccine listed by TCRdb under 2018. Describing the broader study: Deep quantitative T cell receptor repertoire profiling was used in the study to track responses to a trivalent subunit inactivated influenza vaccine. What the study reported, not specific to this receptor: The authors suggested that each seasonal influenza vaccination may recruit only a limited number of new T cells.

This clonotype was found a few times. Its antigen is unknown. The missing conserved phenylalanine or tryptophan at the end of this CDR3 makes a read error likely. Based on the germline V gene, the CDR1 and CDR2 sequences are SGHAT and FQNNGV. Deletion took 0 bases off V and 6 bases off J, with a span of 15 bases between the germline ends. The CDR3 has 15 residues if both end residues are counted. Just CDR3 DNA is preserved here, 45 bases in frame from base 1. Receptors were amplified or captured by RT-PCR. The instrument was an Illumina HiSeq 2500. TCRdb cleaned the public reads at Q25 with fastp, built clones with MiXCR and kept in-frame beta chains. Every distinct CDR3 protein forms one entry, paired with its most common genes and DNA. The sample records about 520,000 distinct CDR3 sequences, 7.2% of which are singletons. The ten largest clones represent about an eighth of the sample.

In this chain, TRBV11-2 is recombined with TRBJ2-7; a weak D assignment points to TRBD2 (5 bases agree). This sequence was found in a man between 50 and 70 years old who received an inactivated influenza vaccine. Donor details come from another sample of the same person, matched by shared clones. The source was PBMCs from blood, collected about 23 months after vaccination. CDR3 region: CASSLDRRGFGEQYS. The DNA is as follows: TGTGCCAGCAGCTTAGATCGGAGAGGGTTTGGCGAGCAGTACTCC.